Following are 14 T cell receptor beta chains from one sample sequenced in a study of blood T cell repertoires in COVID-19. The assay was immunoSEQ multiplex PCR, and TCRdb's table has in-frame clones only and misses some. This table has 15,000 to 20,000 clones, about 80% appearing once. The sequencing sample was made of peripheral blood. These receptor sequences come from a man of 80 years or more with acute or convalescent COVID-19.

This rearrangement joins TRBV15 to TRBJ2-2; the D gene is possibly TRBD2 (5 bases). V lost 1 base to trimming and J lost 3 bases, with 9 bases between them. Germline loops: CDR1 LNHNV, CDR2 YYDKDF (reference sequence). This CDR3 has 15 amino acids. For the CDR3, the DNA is TGTGCCACCAGCAGAGTACTAGAGGACACCGGGGAGCTGTTTTTT. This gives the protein CATSRVLEDTGELFF.

In DNA, the CDR3 is TGTGCCAGTAGATACCCTACTAGCGGCCTCACAGATACGCAGTATTTT. This sequence encodes CASRYPTSGLTDTQYF. The chain combines TRBV19 with TRBJ2-3; 8 nucleotides align to TRBD2. The CDR3 is 16 residues long. The trim removed 6 bases at V and 2 bases at J, leaving 10 bases unmatched. Germline-derived CDR1 and CDR2 are LNHDA and SQIVND (reference sequence).

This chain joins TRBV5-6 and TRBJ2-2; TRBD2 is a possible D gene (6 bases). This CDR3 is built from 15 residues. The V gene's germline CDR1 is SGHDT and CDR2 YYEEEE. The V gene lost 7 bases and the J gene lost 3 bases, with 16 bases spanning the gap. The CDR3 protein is CASHLLAAYTGELFF. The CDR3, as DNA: TGTGCCAGCCACCTTTTAGCGGCATACACCGGGGAGCTGTTTTTT.

CDR3 residues: CASSGQENTEAFF. In DNA form, the CDR3 reads TGTGCCAGCAGCGGACAGGAGAACACTGAAGCTTTCTTT. The chain recombines TRBV14 with TRBJ1-1, with TRBD1 matching over 7 bases. CDR3 size: 13 residues. Germline V gives CDR1 SGHDN, CDR2 FVKESK. Unmatched junction bases numbered 1, after V lost 5 bases and J lost 1 base.

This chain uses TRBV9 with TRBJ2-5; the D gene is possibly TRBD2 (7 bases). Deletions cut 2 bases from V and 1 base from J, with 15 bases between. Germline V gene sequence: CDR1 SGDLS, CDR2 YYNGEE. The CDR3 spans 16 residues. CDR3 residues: CASSVGGHSPQETQYF. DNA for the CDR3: TGTGCCAGCAGCGTGGGGGGGCACTCTCCCCAAGAGACCCAGTACTTC.

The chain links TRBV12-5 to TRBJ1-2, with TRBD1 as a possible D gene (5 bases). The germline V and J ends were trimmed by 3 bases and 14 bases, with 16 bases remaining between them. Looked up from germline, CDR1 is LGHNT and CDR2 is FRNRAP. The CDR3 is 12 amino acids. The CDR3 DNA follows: TGTGCTAGTGGTTTTATAGGGGAGGCTAGTACCTTC. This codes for CASGFIGEASTF.

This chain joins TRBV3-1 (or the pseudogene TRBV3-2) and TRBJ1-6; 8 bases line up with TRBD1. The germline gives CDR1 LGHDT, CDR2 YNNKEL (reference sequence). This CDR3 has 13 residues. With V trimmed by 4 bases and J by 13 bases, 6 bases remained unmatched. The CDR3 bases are TGTGCCAGCAGCCCCACGGACAGGGACCCCCTCCACTTT. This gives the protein CASSPTDRDPLHF.

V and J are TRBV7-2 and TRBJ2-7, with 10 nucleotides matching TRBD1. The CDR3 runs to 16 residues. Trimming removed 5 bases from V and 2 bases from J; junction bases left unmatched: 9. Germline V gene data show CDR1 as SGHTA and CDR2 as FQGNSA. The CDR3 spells CASSIAGTGAPYEQYF. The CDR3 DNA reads TGTGCCAGCAGCATCGCCGGGACAGGGGCCCCCTACGAGCAGTACTTC. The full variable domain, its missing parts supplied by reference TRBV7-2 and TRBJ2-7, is GAGVSQSPSNKVTEKGKDVELRCDPISGHTALYWYRQSLGQGLEFLIYFQGNSAPDKSGLPSDRFSAERTGGSVSTLTIQRTQQEDSAVYLCASSIAGTGAPYEQYFGPGTRLTVT.

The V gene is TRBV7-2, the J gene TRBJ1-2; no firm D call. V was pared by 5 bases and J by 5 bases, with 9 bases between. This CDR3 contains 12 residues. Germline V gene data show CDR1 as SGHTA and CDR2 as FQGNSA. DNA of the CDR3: TGTGCCAGCAGCCTGTGGGAGTATGGCTACACCTTC. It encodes CASSLWEYGYTF.

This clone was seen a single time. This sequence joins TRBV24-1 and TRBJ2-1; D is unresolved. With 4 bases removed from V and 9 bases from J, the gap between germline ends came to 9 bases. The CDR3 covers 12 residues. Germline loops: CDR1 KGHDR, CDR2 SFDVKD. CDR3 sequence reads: CATSEILGEQFF. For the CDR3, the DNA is TGTGCCACCAGTGAGATACTTGGTGAGCAGTTCTTC.

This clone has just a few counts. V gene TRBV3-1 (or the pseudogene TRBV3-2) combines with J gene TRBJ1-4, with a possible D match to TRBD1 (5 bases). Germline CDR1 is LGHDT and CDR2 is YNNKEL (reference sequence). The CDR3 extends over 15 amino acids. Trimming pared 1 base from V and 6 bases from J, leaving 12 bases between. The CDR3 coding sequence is TGTGCCAGCAGCCAAGCATGGGGGGGGGATGAAAAACTGTTTTTT. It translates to CASSQAWGGDEKLFF.

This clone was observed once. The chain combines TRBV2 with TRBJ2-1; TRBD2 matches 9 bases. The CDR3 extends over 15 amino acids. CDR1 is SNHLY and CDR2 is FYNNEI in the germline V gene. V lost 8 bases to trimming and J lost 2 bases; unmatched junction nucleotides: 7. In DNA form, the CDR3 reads TGTGCCAGCGGAGAGGGACTAGCTCCCTACAATGAGCAGTTCTTC. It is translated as CASGEGLAPYNEQFF.

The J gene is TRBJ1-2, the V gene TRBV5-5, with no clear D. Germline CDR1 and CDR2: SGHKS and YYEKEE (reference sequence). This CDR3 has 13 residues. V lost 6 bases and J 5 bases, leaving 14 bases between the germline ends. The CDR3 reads CASNQDTGYGYTF. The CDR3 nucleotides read TGTGCCAGCAACCAAGATACGGGATATGGCTACACCTTC.

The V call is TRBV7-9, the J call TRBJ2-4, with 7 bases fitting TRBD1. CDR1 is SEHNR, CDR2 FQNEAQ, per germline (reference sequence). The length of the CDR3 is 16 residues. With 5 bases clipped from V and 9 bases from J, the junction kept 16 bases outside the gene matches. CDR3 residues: CASSPPSPGTVVIQYF. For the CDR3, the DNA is TGTGCCAGCAGCCCCCCGTCCCCCGGGACAGTTGTCATTCAGTACTTC.